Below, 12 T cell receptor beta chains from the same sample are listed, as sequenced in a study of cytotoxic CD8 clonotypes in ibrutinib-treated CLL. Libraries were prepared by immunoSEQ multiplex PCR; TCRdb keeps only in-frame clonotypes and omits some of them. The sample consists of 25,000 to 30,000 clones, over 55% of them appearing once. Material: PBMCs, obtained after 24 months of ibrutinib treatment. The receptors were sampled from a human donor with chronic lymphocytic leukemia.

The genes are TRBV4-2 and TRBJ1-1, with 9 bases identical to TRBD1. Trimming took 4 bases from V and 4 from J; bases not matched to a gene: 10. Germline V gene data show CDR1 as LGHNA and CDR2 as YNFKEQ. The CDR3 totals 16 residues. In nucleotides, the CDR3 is TGTGCCAGCAGCCTAACCTTGAGACAGGGGGGCACTGAAGCTTTCTTT. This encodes CASSLTLRQGGTEAFF.

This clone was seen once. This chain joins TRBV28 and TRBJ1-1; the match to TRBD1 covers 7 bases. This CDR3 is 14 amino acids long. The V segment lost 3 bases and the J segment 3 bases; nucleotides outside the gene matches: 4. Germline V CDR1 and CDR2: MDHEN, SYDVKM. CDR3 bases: TGTGCCAGCAGTTTTGGCAGGGGGGACACTGAAGCTTTCTTT. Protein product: CASSFGRGDTEAFF. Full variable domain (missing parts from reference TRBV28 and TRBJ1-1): DVKVTQSSRYLVKRTGEKVFLECVQDMDHENMFWYRQDPGLGLRLIYFSYDVKMKEKGDIPEGYSVSREKKERFSLILESASTNQTSMYLCASSFGRGDTEAFFGQGTRLTVV.

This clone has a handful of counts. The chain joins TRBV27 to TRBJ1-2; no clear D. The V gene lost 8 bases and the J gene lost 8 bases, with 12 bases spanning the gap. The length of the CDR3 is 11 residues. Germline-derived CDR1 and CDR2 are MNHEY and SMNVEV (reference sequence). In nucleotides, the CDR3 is TGTGCCAGCGGCCGGCGTGGAGGCTACACCTTC. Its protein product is CASGRRGGYTF.

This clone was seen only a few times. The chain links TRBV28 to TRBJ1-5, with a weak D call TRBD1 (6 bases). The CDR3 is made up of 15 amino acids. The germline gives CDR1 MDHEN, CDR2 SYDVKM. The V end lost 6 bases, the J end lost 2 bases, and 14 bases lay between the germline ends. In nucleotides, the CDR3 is TGTGCCAGCAGATTACAGGGTTCGGGCAATCAGCCCCAGCATTTT. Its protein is CASRLQGSGNQPQHF.

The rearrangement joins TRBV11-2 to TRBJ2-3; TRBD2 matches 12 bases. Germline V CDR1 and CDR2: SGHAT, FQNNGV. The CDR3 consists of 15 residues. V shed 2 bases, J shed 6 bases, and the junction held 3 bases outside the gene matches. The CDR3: CASSLWTSGVDTQYF. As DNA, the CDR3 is TGTGCCAGCAGCTTATGGACTAGCGGGGTGGATACGCAGTATTTT.

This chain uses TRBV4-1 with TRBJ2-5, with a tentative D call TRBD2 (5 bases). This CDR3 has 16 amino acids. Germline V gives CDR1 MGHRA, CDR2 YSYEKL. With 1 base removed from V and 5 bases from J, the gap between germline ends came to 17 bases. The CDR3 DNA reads TGCGCCAGCAGCCAAGTAGCACTAGGCTTTACGGAGACCCAGTACTTC. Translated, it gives CASSQVALGFTETQYF.

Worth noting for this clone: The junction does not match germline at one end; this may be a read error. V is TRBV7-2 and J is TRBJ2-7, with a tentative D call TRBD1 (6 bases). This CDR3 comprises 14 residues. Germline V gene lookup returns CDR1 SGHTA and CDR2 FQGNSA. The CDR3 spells CASTLTGTTREQYF. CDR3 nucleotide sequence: TGTGCCAGCACCTTAACCGGGACAACTCGCGAGCAGTACTTC.

The CDR3 nucleotides are TGTGCCAGCAGCGCCTCAGACGGATACTATGGCTACACCTTC. This encodes CASSASDGYYGYTF. The V and J genes are TRBV9 and TRBJ1-2; D uncertain. Germline CDR1 and CDR2: SGDLS and YYNGEE. V lost 3 bases, J lost 3 bases, and 12 bases lay in between. The CDR3 loop spans 14 amino acids.

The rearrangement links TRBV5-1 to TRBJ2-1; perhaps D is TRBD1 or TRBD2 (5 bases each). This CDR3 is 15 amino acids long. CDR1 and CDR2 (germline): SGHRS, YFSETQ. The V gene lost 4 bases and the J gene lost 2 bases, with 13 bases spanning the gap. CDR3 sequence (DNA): TGCGCCAGCAGCCTTGGGACGGGACCCTACAATGAGCAGTTCTTC. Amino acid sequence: CASSLGTGPYNEQFF.

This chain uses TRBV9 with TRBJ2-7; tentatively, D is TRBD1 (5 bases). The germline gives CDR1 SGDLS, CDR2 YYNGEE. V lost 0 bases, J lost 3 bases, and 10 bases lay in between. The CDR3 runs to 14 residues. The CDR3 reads CASSVGVTVYEQYF. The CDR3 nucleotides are TGTGCCAGCAGCGTAGGCGTGACAGTCTACGAGCAGTACTTC.

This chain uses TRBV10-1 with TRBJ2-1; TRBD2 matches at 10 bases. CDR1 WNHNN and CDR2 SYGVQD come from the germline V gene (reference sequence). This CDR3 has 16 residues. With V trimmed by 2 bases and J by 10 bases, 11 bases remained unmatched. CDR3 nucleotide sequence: TGCGCCAGCAGTGAGCTGTCAGGAGCGGGGGGGCACGAGCAGTTCTTC. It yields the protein CASSELSGAGGHEQFF.

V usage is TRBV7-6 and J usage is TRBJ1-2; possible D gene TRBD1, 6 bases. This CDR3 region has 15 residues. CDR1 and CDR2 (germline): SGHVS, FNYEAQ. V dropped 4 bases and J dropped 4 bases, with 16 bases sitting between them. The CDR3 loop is CASSSSQGLAYGYTF. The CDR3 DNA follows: TGTGCCAGCAGCTCCTCACAGGGATTGGCCTATGGCTACACCTTC.